This T cell receptor (beta chain) derives from a study of identical twins. V was pared by 0 bases and J by 4 bases, with 16 bases between. Germline lookup yields CDR1 SGHKS and CDR2 YYEKEE (reference sequence). The CDR3 is 16 residues long. TCRdb used MiXCR to reprocess the 5' RACE reads, holding one entry per CDR3 protein. The data hold about 340,000 distinct CDR3 sequences, with 8.5% to 10% observed a single time. V and J are TRBV5-5 and TRBJ1-1; possibly TRBD1 for D (6 bases). Material: naive T cells sorted from blood. The receptor comes from a woman between 45 and 60 years old in good health. The CDR3 protein is CASSLGIQGRSTEAFF. In DNA form, the CDR3 reads TGTGCCAGCAGCTTGGGAATACAGGGAAGGAGCACTGAAGCTTTCTTT.